One sample yielded the 7 T cell receptor beta chains listed below, sequenced in a study of identical twins. TCRdb re-called the 5' RACE reads with MiXCR, one entry per CDR3 protein. The top ten clones hold around 1.6% of a sample with approximately 630,000 distinct CDR3 sequences, about 7.6% of them seen once. These data also featured in a second study, about yellow fever vaccine responses in identical twins.

Source material: PBMCs. These receptors were taken from a woman between 18 and 29 years old in good health.

The rearrangement uses TRBV27 and TRBJ2-1; TRBD2 agrees at 10 bases. CDR1 is MNHEY and CDR2 is SMNVEV in the germline V gene (reference sequence). The CDR3 is 18 amino acids. The junction had 13 bases not matched to a gene; V was cut back by 1 base and J by 7 bases. CDR3 coding DNA: TGTGCCAGCAGTTTATATCGGCCCATGGCTAGCGGGAGAAATGAGCAGTTCTTC. It translates to CASSLYRPMASGRNEQFF.

The genes are TRBV5-1 and TRBJ1-1; possibly TRBD1 for D (5 bases). This CDR3 is built from 13 residues. V lost 4 bases to trimming and J lost 2 bases, with 9 bases between them. Germline V gene lookup returns CDR1 SGHRS and CDR2 YFSETQ. In nucleotides, the CDR3 is TGCGCCAGCAGCGTCAGGGAAAACACTGAAGCTTTCTTT. Protein product: CASSVRENTEAFF.

This clonotype was seen repeatedly, ten times or more. The rearrangement links TRBV5-1 to TRBJ2-1, with D possibly TRBD1 on 6 matching bases. Trimming stripped 4 bases from V and 1 base from J, with 6 bases between. The germline CDR1 and CDR2 sequences are SGHRS and YFSETQ. CDR3 size: 13 residues. DNA for the CDR3: TGCGCCAGCAGCCAGGGGTCCTACAATGAGCAGTTCTTC. Translation gives CASSQGSYNEQFF.

This clonotype was detected ten times or more. The chain carries TRBV27 and TRBJ2-5; D tentatively reads TRBD1 or TRBD2 (5 bases each). The CDR3 extends over 14 amino acids. The germline V gene encodes CDR1 MNHEY and CDR2 SMNVEV (reference sequence). The V end was cut by 5 bases, the J end by 4 bases, with 14 bases between. The CDR3, as DNA: TGTGCCAGCAGTCCCGGGACGTCTGTAGAGACCCAGTACTTC. Translating it yields CASSPGTSVETQYF.

V usage is TRBV7-8 and J usage is TRBJ1-1, with D uncertain. The CDR3 sequence is 13 residues long. Per germline, CDR1 SGHVS and CDR2 FQNEAQ. V was trimmed by 4 bases and J by 4 bases, leaving 10 bases between them. The chain's CDR3 is CASSSQKRTEAFF. CDR3 nucleotides: TGTGCCAGCAGCTCTCAGAAGCGCACTGAAGCTTTCTTT.

This clonotype was found many times. The chain carries TRBV2 and TRBJ2-2; 9 bases fit TRBD2. The CDR3 is made up of 14 amino acids. V was pared by 6 bases and J by 5 bases, with 4 bases of the junction left unmatched. Germline V gene lookup returns CDR1 SNHLY and CDR2 FYNNEI. Here the CDR3 DNA reads TGTGCCAGCAGGACGGGACTAGCAACCGGGGAGCTGTTTTTT. It codes for CASRTGLATGELFF.

This clonotype was counted a few times. This chain connects TRBV24-1 to TRBJ2-5; D possibly corresponds to TRBD2 (6 bases). Germline loops: CDR1 KGHDR, CDR2 SFDVKD. Trimming took off 7 bases at V and 5 bases at J, with 13 bases between the two ends. The CDR3 runs 13 residues. The CDR3 spells CATRPGGAETQYF. The CDR3 nucleotides are TGTGCCACCAGGCCTGGCGGGGCCGAGACCCAGTACTTC.